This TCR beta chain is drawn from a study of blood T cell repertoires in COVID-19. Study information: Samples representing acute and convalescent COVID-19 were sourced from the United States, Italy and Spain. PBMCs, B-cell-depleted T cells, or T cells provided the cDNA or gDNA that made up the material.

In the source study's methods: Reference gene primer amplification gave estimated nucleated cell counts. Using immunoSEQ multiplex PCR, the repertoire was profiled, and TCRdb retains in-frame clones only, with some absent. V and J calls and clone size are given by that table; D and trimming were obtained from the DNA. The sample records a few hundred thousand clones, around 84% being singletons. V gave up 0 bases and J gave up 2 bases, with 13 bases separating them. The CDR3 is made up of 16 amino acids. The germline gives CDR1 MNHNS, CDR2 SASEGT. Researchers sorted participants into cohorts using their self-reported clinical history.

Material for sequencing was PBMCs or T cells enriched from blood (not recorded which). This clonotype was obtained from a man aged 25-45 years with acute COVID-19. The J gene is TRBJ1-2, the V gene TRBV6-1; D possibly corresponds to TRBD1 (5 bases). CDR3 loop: CASSEASAGPNYGYTF. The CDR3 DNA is TGTGCCAGCAGTGAAGCATCGGCAGGGCCGAACTATGGCTACACCTTC.